The entry that follows covers one TCR beta chain sequence. The antigen remains unidentified. This sample was included in a study of shared clonotypes between healthy human individuals. Study-level information: The composition of the donors was two women and a few men aged 18 to 49. Used for every donor were three CD4 naive, three CD4 memory, two CD8 naive and one CD8 memory plate.

The CDR3 runs to 16 residues. CDR1 is KGHSH, CDR2 LQKENI, per germline. With 2 bases clipped from V and 2 bases from J, the junction kept 4 bases outside the gene matches. Study-wide findings and caveats: Sorted-subset sequencing was shown by rarefaction to be incomplete despite large depth.

200 to 250 ng DNA, around 30,000 T cell genomes, went into each sorted-subset replicate PCR. The protocol was immunoSEQ multiplex PCR, while the TCRdb copy is restricted to in-frame clones and leaves out a portion. Altogether some 2,400,000 clones are present, around 95% being singletons, with the ten largest covering over 0.1%. The sample consisted of naive CD4+ T cells sorted from blood. The subset denotes: CD45RA+ positively selected. J is TRBJ2-2 and V is TRBV18; 8 bases are shared with TRBD2. This TCR was sampled from a man younger than 35 in good health. CDR3 sequence reads: CASSPKTSGNTGELFF. CDR3 sequence (DNA): TGTGCCAGCTCACCAAAAACTAGCGGTAACACCGGGGAGCTGTTTTTT.